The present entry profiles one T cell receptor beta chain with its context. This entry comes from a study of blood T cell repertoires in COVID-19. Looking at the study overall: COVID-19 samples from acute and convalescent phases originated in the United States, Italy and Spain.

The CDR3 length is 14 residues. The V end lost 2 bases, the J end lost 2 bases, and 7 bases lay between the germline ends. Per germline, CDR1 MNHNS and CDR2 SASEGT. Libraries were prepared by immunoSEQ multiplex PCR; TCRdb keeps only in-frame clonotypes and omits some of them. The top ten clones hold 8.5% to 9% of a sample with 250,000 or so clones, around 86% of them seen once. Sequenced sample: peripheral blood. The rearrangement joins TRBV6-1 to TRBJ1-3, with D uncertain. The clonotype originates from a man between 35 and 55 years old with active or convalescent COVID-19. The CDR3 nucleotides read TGTGCCAGCAGTGAACGAGTCGCTGGAAACACCATATATTTT. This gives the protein CASSERVAGNTIYF.